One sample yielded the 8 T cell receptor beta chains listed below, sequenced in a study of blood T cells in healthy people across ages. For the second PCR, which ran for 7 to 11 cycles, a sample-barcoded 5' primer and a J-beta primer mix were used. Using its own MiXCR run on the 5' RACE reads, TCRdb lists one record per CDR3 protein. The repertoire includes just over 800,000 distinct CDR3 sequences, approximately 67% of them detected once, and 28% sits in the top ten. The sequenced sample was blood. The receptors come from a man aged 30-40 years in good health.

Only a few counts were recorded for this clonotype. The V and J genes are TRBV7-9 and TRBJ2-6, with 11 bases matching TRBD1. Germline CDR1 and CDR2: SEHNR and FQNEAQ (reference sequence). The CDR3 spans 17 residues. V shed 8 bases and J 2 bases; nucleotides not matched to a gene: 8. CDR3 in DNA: TGTGCCAGCCGCGGGACAGGGGGTGGTACTGGGGCCAACGTCCTGACTTTC. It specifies CASRGTGGGTGANVLTF.

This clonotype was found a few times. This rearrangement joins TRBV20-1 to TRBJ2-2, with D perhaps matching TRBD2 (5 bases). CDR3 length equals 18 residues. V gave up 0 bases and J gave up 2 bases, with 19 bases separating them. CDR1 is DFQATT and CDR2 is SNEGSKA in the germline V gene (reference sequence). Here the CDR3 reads CSARDTGSGTINTGELFF. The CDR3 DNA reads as TGCAGTGCTAGAGATACGGGGTCCGGCACCATCAACACCGGGGAGCTGTTTTTT.

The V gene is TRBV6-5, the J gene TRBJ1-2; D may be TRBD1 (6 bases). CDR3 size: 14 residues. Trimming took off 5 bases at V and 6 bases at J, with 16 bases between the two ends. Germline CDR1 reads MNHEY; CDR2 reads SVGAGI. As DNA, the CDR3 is TGTGCCAGCAGTCGCCAAACAGGGACGGATGGCTACACCTTC. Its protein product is CASSRQTGTDGYTF.

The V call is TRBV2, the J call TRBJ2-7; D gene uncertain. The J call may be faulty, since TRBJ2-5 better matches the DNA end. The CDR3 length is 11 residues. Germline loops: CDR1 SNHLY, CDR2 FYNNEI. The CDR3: CASGPRETQYF. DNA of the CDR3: TGTGCCAGCGGCCCTCGAGAGACCCAGTACTTC.

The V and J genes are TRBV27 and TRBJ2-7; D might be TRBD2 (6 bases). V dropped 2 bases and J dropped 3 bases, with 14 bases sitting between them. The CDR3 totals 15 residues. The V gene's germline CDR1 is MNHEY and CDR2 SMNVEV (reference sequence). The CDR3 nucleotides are TGTGCCAGCAGTTTAGATAGGGAGGTGAACTACGAGCAGTACTTC. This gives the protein CASSLDREVNYEQYF.

CDR3 in amino acids: CASRLVDSYEQYF. CDR3 nucleotides: TGTGCCAGCAGACTCGTGGATTCCTACGAGCAGTACTTC. The chain has TRBV28 and TRBJ2-7, with unresolved D. V gave up 6 bases and J gave up 1 base, with 10 bases separating them. The CDR3 totals 13 residues. From germline, CDR1 is MDHEN and CDR2 SYDVKM.

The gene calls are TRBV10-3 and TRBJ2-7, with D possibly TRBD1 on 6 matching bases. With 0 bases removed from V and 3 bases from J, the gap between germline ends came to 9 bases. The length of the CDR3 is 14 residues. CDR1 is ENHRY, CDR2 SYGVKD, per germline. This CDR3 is CAISESRGGYEQYF. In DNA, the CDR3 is TGTGCCATCAGTGAGTCGAGAGGGGGCTACGAGCAGTACTTC.

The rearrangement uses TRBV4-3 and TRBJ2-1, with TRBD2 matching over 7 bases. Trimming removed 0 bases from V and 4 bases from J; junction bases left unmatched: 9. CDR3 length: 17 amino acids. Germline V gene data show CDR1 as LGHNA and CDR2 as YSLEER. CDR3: CASSQDLTGGGYNEQFF. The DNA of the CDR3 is TGCGCCAGCAGCCAAGATTTGACGGGGGGAGGATACAATGAGCAGTTCTTC.